These 26 T cell receptor beta chains came from one sample sequenced in a study of cytomegalovirus exposure and HLA in healthy donors. The PCR used 60 Vbeta and 13 Jbeta primers. Profiled with immunoSEQ multiplex PCR; TCRdb holds only in-frame clones, not every one. Among tens of thousands of clones, 65% to 90% were seen once, and the ten largest hold roughly 3.4%. Sequencing input: PBMCs. The receptors here all came from a man younger than 40 in good health and CMV-seropositive.

The rearrangement links TRBV4-1 to TRBJ2-2, with TRBD1 matching 9 bases. Germline CDR1 reads MGHRA; CDR2 reads YSYEKL. The CDR3 totals 18 residues. J gave up 6 bases and V 3 bases, and 14 bases lay outside the gene matches. This CDR3 is CASSQNLPGQGSAGELFF. The CDR3 bases are TGCGCCAGCAGCCAGAATTTGCCGGGACAGGGATCAGCCGGGGAGCTGTTTTTT.

This CDR3 reads CASSVRDTQYF. CDR3 nucleotides: TGTGCCAGCAGCGTGAGAGATACGCAGTATTTT. The V and J genes are TRBV9 and TRBJ2-3; no clear D gene. Trimming cost V 2 bases and J 5 bases, with 3 bases left between them. CDR1 is SGDLS and CDR2 is YYNGEE in the germline V gene. The CDR3 length is 11 residues.

The chain recombines TRBV6-5 with TRBJ2-7; 7 bases map to TRBD2. CDR1 is MNHEY and CDR2 is SVGAGI in the germline V gene. The CDR3 is 15 residues long. V lost 4 bases, J lost 3 bases, and 9 bases stayed unmatched. CDR3: CASSSLLARDYEQYF. As DNA, the CDR3 is TGTGCCAGCAGTTCCCTACTAGCGAGAGACTACGAGCAGTACTTC.

This clone was counted a single time. The rearrangement links TRBV5-4 to TRBJ2-1; weak D call: TRBD2 (6 bases). The germline V and J ends were trimmed by 3 bases and 6 bases, with 13 bases remaining between them. This CDR3 comprises 14 residues. Germline V gene sequence: CDR1 SGHNT, CDR2 YYREEE (reference sequence). Written as DNA, the CDR3 is TGTGCCAGCAGCTCGGGACTTATTGGCAATGAGCAGTTCTTC. Translating it yields CASSSGLIGNEQFF.

This clone was recorded a few times. V is TRBV28 and J is TRBJ2-7; the match to TRBD1 covers 8 bases. CDR3 length: 12 residues. Germline V gene sequence: CDR1 MDHEN, CDR2 SYDVKM. J gave up 8 bases and V 5 bases, and 5 bases lay outside the gene matches. The CDR3 DNA reads as TGTGCCAGCAGTGGAAGGACAGGGAAGCAGTACTTC. Protein sequence: CASSGRTGKQYF.

The chain employs TRBV5-1 and TRBJ1-2; D unresolved. V dropped 1 base and J dropped 0 bases, with 7 bases sitting between them. Germline V gives CDR1 SGHRS, CDR2 YFSETQ. This CDR3 is built from 14 residues. CDR3 region: CASSLWETNYGYTF. The CDR3 DNA sequence: TGCGCCAGCAGCTTGTGGGAGACTAACTATGGCTACACCTTC.

The rearrangement uses TRBV28 and TRBJ2-1, with 12 nucleotides matching TRBD2. This CDR3 has 15 amino acids. V was clipped by 6 bases and J by 5 bases; unmatched bases: 5. Germline V lookup: CDR1 MDHEN, CDR2 SYDVKM. For the CDR3, the DNA is TGTGCCAGCAGGGCAAGGACTAGCGGGAACAATGAGCAGTTCTTC. This gives the protein CASRARTSGNNEQFF.

The V call is TRBV6-6, the J call TRBJ2-5; D is uncertain. Gene TRBJ2-7 matches the end of the DNA better, so the J call may be wrong. CDR1 is MNHNY and CDR2 is SVGAGI in the germline V gene (reference sequence). The CDR3 contains 13 residues. The CDR3 nucleotides are TGTGCCAGCCTCCCGCGGAGTAATGACGAGCAGTACTTC. The encoded protein is CASLPRSNDEQYF.

The chain recombines TRBV29-1 with TRBJ2-7; D is perhaps TRBD1 (5 bases). V was trimmed by 4 bases and J by 4 bases, leaving 14 bases between them. Germline loops: CDR1 SQVTM, CDR2 ANQGSEA. The length of the CDR3 is 13 residues. CDR3 residues: CSVALAGKYEQYF. Here the CDR3 DNA reads TGCAGCGTTGCGTTGGCAGGGAAGTACGAGCAGTACTTC.

The chain couples TRBV5-1 to TRBJ1-1; D ambiguous. Germline values: CDR1 SGHRS, CDR2 YFSETQ. The CDR3 sequence is 15 residues long. The ends were cut back, 4 bases at V and 1 base at J, with 14 bases in the middle. The CDR3 region is CASSIVEGTNTEAFF. CDR3 coding DNA: TGCGCCAGCAGCATCGTAGAGGGTACGAACACTGAAGCTTTCTTT.

CDR3 protein: CASSPLLASGGNEQFF. For the CDR3, the DNA is TGTGCCAGCTCACCACTCTTGGCTAGCGGGGGGAATGAGCAGTTCTTC. The chain recombines TRBV18 with TRBJ2-1; TRBD2 agrees at 11 bases. The CDR3 is 16 residues long. V was clipped by 1 base and J by 7 bases; unmatched bases: 6. Per germline, CDR1 KGHSH and CDR2 LQKENI.

A single count supports this clone. The chain joins TRBV7-6 to TRBJ2-2; D is possibly TRBD2 (7 bases). This CDR3 is built from 14 residues. The V end was cut by 3 bases, the J end by 5 bases, with 10 bases between. Germline CDR1 SGHVS, CDR2 FNYEAQ. The CDR3: CASSLGGATGELFF. The CDR3 DNA sequence: TGTGCCAGCAGCTTGGGGGGGGCGACCGGGGAGCTGTTTTTT.

This clone was seen a few times. This chain connects TRBV4-3 to TRBJ2-3; possibly TRBD2 for D (5 bases). This CDR3 is built from 13 residues. Germline CDR1 reads LGHNA; CDR2 reads YSLEER. V was clipped by 5 bases and J by 4 bases, with 10 bases between them. The CDR3 sequence is CASSGRLSDTQYF. CDR3 DNA: TGCGCCAGCAGCGGACGACTATCAGATACGCAGTATTTT.

This sequence joins TRBV18 and TRBJ2-1; D remains unclear. This CDR3 region has 13 residues. The V gene's germline CDR1 is KGHSH and CDR2 LQKENI. V was cut by 3 bases and J by 5 bases, with 8 bases left in between. CDR3: CASSPSRDNEQFF. In DNA, the CDR3 is TGTGCCAGCTCACCTTCCCGGGACAATGAGCAGTTCTTC.

The chain couples TRBV30 to TRBJ2-5; D possibly corresponds to TRBD2 (5 bases). The tail of the sequence fits TRBJ2-7 better, so the J call may be wrong. CDR1 and CDR2 (germline): GTSNPN, SVGIG (reference sequence). CDR3 length: 18 amino acids. The CDR3 DNA sequence: TGTGCCTGGAGCGAATTACTGACTGGGCGAGGGATCCCCTACGAGCAGTACTTC. This encodes CAWSELLTGRGIPYEQYF.

This rearrangement joins TRBV5-1 to TRBJ2-7; 10 bases line up with TRBD1. The CDR3 covers 15 residues. Germline V CDR1 and CDR2: SGHRS, YFSETQ. V was pared by 4 bases and J by 6 bases, with 10 bases of the junction left unmatched. The CDR3 nucleotides are TGCGCCAGCAGCCCACAGCCCGGGACAGGGGCCGAGCAGTACTTC. Protein sequence: CASSPQPGTGAEQYF.

This chain uses TRBV5-4 with TRBJ1-3; D gene unclear. The V gene lost 0 bases and the J gene lost 2 bases, with 12 bases spanning the gap. CDR1 is SGHNT, CDR2 YYREEE, per germline (reference sequence). The CDR3 runs 16 residues. This chain's CDR3 is CASSLGGKRAGNTIYF. As DNA, the CDR3 is TGTGCCAGCAGCTTGGGAGGGAAGAGAGCTGGAAACACCATATATTTT.

The V call is TRBV30, the J call TRBJ2-7; no definite D call. Germline CDR1 and CDR2: GTSNPN and SVGIG (reference sequence). V was trimmed by 0 bases and J by 7 bases, leaving 7 bases between them. This CDR3 has 11 residues. This CDR3 reads CAWSVRYEQYF. CDR3 in DNA: TGTGCCTGGAGTGTACGGTATGAGCAGTACTTC. Complete variable domain (other parts from reference TRBV30 and TRBJ2-7): SQTIHQWPATLVQPVGSPLSLECTVEGTSNPNLYWYRQAAGRGLQLLFYSVGIGQISSEVPQNLSASRPQDRQFILSSKKLLLSDSGFYLCAWSVRYEQYFGPGTRLTVT.

This clone was detected once. The gene calls are TRBV5-1 and TRBJ2-1; 7 bases are shared with TRBD1. Germline values: CDR1 SGHRS, CDR2 YFSETQ. This CDR3 contains 15 residues. Trimming cost V 4 bases and J 6 bases; bases outside gene matches: 10. CDR3 residues: CASSQDRPLSNEQFF. CDR3 bases: TGCGCCAGCAGCCAGGACAGGCCTCTTTCCAATGAGCAGTTCTTC.

The chain is built from TRBV11-2 and TRBJ2-2; D is unclear. This CDR3 contains 13 residues. Germline V CDR1 and CDR2: SGHAT, FQNNGV. Trimming removed 2 bases at V and 5 bases at J, with 6 bases between. The chain's CDR3 is CASSLYGTGELFF. In nucleotides, the CDR3 is TGTGCCAGCAGCTTATACGGGACCGGGGAGCTGTTTTTT.

The table lists this clone with a count of one. The chain employs TRBV19 and TRBJ2-2; D call uncertain. Per germline, CDR1 LNHDA and CDR2 SQIVND (reference sequence). V lost 6 bases and J lost 6, with 8 bases in between. This CDR3 contains 12 residues. The CDR3 bases are TGTGCCAGTAGCACAACACCCGGGGAGCTGTTTTTT. Amino acids: CASSTTPGELFF.

This chain links TRBV30 with TRBJ2-7; TRBD1 matches at 7 bases. CDR1 and CDR2 from the germline V gene are GTSNPN and SVGIG (reference sequence). This CDR3 comprises 14 residues. The J segment lost 3 bases and the V segment lost 2 bases, leaving 7 bases of the junction unmatched. CDR3 loop: CAWSIQGSFYEQYF. CDR3 bases: TGTGCCTGGAGTATACAGGGGTCCTTCTACGAGCAGTACTTC.

The CDR3, as DNA: TGTGCCCCTGGACAGCGACCCGCAACTAATGAAAAACTGTTTTTT. Translating gives CAPGQRPATNEKLFF. The V gene is TRBV10-3, the J gene TRBJ1-4; weak D call: TRBD1 (6 bases). V dropped 11 bases and J dropped 0 bases, with 16 bases sitting between them. Germline V gene sequence: CDR1 ENHRY, CDR2 SYGVKD. This CDR3 comprises 15 residues.

V gene TRBV28 combines with J gene TRBJ1-3; D is unclear. The V end was cut by 1 base, the J end by 0 bases, with 10 bases between. The CDR3 contains 16 residues. Germline assignment: CDR1 MDHEN and CDR2 SYDVKM. CDR3 bases: TGTGCCAGCAGTTTATTCGCAGATATCTCTGGAAACACCATATATTTT. It encodes CASSLFADISGNTIYF.

Of note for this clone: At one boundary the junction diverges from the germline segment, which might be a read error. This rearrangement joins TRBV4-1 to TRBJ2-5; TRBD2 matches at 8 bases. The germline V gene encodes CDR1 MGHRA and CDR2 YSYEKL. This CDR3 has 16 residues. The CDR3 region is CSSSHGSGRADETQYF. In DNA, the CDR3 is TGCTCCAGCAGCCACGGTTCCGGGAGGGCCGATGAGACCCAGTACTTC.

This clone was recorded a few times. The chain uses TRBV5-1 and TRBJ1-1, with D possibly matching TRBD1 (5 bases). The CDR3 sequence is 15 residues long. The V and J ends lost 3 bases and 3 bases respectively, with 15 bases between them. The germline V gene has CDR1 SGHRS and CDR2 YFSETQ. DNA of the CDR3: TGCGCCAGCAGCTCCCGGGGGTGGGGGGACACTGAAGCTTTCTTT. Its translation is CASSSRGWGDTEAFF.